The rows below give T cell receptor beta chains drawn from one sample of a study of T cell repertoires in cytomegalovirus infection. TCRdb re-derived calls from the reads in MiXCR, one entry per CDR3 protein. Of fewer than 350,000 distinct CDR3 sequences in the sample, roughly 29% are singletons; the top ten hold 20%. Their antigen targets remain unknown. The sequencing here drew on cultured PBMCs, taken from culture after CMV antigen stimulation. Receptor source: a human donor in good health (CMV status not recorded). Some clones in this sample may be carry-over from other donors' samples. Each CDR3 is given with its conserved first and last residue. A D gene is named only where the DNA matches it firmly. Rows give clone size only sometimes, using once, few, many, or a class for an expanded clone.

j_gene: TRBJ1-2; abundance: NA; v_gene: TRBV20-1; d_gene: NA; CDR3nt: TGCAGTGCTAGCTCGGTTGGGACTCTCGTTAACTATGGCTACACCTTC; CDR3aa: CSASSVGTLVNYGYTF
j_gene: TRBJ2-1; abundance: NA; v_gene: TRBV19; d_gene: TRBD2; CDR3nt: TGTGCCAGTAGTATGTTGGGGACTAGGGATGTAGGGCTCTACAATGAGCAGTTCTTC; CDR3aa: CASSMLGTRDVGLYNEQFF
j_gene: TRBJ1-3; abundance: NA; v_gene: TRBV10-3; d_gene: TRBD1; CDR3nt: TGTGCCACGACGGACAGGGGGTTCTCTGGAAACACCATATATTTT; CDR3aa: CATTDRGFSGNTIYF
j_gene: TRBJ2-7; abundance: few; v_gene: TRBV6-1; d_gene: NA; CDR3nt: TGTGCCAGCAGTGAAGGGCCGCGAACCCCAGCCTACGAGCAGTACTTC; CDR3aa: CASSEGPRTPAYEQYF
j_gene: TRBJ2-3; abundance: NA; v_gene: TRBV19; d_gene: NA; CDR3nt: TGTGCCAGTAGTCCCGGAGGCAGGTTGGAGTATTTT; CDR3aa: CASSPGGRLEYF
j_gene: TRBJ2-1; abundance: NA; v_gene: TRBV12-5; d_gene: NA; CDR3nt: TGTGCTAGTGCCTTGAGGAACCGTCCGAATGAGCAGTTCTTC; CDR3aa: CASALRNRPNEQFF
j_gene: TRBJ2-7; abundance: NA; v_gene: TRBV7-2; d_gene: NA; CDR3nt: TGTGCCAGCAGCCCTTTCCCCTACGAGCAGTACTTC; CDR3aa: CASSPFPYEQYF
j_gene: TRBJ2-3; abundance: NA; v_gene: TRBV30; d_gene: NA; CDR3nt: TGTGCCTGGAGTGGACTAGGTAGCACAGATACGCAGTATTTT; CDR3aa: CAWSGLGSTDTQYF
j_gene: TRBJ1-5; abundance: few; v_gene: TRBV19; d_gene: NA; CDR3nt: TGTGCCAGTAGTTCCCAGACCAGCAATCAGCCCCAGCATTTT; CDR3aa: CASSSQTSNQPQHF
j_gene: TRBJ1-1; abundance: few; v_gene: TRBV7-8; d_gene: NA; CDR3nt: TGTGCCAGCAGCCGAACCCTCGGGGGCCCTATCCCCACTGAAGCTTTCTTT; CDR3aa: CASSRTLGGPIPTEAFF
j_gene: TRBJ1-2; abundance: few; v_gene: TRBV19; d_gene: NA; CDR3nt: TGTGCCAGTAGTATACGTCTGGAAGGCGGGGACACCTTC; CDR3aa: CASSIRLEGGDTF
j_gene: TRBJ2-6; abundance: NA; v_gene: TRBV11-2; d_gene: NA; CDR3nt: TGTGCCAGCAGCTCAGCATTCTCTGGGGCCAACGTCCTGACTTTC; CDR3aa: CASSSAFSGANVLTF
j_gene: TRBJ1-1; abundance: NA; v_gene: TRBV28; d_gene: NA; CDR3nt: TGTGCCAGCAGTCCTCACTCCGGAGGGGACACTGAAGCTTTCTTT; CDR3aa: CASSPHSGGDTEAFF
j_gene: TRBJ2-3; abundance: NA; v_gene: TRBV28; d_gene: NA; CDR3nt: TGTGCCAGCAGTTTCCCGGGGGCGAGGAGCACAGATACGCAGTATTTT; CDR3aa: CASSFPGARSTDTQYF
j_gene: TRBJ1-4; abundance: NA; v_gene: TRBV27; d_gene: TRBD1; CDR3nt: TGTGCCAGCCGGACCGGGACAGGGAAGGAAACTAATGAAAAACTGTTTTTT; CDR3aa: CASRTGTGKETNEKLFF
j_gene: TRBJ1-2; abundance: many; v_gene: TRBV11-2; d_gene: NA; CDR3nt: TGTGCCAGCAGCTTAGGACAGATCTATGGCTACACCTTC; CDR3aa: CASSLGQIYGYTF
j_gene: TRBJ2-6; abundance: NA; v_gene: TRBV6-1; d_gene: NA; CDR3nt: TGTGCCAGCAGTGAAGGGCGTCTTAGTCGTACAATATCTGGGGCCAACGTCCTGACTTTC; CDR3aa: CASSEGRLSRTISGANVLTF
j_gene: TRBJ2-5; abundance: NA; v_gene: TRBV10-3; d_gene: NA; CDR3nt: TGTGCCATCAGGCCCGGGACGGCCCAAGAGACCCAGTACTTC; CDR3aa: CAIRPGTAQETQYF
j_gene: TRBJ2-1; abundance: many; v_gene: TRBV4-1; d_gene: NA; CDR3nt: TGCGCCAGCAGCCAAGATGAACAGGGCGGAAATGAGCAGTTCTTC; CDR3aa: CASSQDEQGGNEQFF
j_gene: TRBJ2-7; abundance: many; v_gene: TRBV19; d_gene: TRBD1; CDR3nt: TGTGCCAGTGGGGACAGTACAAAAAACTACGAGCAGTACTTC; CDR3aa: CASGDSTKNYEQYF
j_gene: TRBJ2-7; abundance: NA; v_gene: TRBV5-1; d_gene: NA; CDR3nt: TGCGCCAGCGTTTCCGAGCCTAGGGACGAGCAGTACTTC; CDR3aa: CASVSEPRDEQYF
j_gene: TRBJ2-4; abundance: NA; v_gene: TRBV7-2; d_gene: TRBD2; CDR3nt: TGTGCCAGCAGCTCCACACTAGCGGGAGTTGGCATTCAGTACTTC; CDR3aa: CASSSTLAGVGIQYF
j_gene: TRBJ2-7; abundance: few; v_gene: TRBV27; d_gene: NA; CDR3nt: TGTGCCAGCAGCCTAGGGCGGCAGGCCTACGAGCAGTACTTC; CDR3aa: CASSLGRQAYEQYF
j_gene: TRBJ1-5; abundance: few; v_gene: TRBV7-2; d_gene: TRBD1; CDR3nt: TGTGCCAGCAGCGACCGGGACAGGGGAGGCAATCAGCCCCAGCATTTT; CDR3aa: CASSDRDRGGNQPQHF
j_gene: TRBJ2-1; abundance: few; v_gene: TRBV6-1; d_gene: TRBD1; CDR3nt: TGTGCCAGCAGCAGGGGAACGACAGGGCGCGATGAGCAGTTCTTC; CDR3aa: CASSRGTTGRDEQFF
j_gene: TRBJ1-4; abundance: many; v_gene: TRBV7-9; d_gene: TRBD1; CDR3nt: TGTGCCAGCAGACTTGGACAGGCTACAACTAATGAAAAACTGTTTTTT; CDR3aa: CASRLGQATTNEKLFF
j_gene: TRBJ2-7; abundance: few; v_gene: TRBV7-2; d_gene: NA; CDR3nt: TGTGCCAGCAGCTGGCCCGGGAGCCGCTTTTACGAGCAGTACTTC; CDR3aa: CASSWPGSRFYEQYF
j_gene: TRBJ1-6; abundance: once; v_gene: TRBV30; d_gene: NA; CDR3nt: TGTGCCTGGAGAGCTAATTCACCCCTCCACTTT; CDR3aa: CAWRANSPLHF
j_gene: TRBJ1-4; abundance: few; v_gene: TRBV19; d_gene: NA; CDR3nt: TGTGCCAGTAGTTCGACACGGGCTAATGAAAAACTGTTTTTT; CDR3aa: CASSSTRANEKLFF
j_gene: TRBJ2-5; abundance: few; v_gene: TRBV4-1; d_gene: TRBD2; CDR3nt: TGCGCCAGCAGCCAACGGGGGGGCCACGAGACCCAGTACTTC; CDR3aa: CASSQRGGHETQYF
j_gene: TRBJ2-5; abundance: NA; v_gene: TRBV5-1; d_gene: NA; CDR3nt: TGCGCCAGCAGCCCCCCTCTGAGGGCGGAGACCCAGTACTTC; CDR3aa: CASSPPLRAETQYF
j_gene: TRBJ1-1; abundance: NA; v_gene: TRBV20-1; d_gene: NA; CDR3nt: TGCAGTGCTAGAGAGCTGACAGTGAACACTGAAGCTTTCTTT; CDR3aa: CSARELTVNTEAFF
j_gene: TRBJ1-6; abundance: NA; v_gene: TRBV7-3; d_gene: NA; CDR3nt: TGTGCCAGCAGTGGCGGGGGTAATTCACCCCTCCACTTT; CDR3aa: CASSGGGNSPLHF
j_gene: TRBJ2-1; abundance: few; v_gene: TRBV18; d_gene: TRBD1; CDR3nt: TGTGCCAGCTCATCCCCGGACAGGCTCAATGAGCAGTTCTTC; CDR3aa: CASSSPDRLNEQFF
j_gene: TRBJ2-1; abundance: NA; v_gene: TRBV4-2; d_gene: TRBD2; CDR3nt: TGTGCCAGCAGCCAAGATTGGGGACTAGCGGGTATCTACAATGAGCAGTTCTTC; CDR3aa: CASSQDWGLAGIYNEQFF
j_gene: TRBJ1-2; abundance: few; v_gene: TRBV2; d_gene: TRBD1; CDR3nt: TGTGCCAGCAGCGTTGAGGGACAGGGAAACTATGGCTACACCTTC; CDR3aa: CASSVEGQGNYGYTF
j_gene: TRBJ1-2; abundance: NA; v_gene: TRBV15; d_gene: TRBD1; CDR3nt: TGTGCCACCAGCAGAGGGACAGGCTCCCTCTATGGCTACACCTTC; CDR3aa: CATSRGTGSLYGYTF
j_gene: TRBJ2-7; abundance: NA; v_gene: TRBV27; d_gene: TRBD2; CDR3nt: TGTGCCAGCAGTCTCTCCGGGAGGGGGAGCTCCTACGAGCAGTACTTC; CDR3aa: CASSLSGRGSSYEQYF
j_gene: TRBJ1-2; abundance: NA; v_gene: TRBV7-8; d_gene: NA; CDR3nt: TGTGCCAGCAGCTTAAGTCGGCAGCCCTATGGCTACACCTTC; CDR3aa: CASSLSRQPYGYTF
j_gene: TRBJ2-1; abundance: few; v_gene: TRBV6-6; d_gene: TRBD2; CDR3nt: TGTGCCAGCAGTTACCTAGCGGGAGTAGATGAGCAGTTCTTC; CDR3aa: CASSYLAGVDEQFF
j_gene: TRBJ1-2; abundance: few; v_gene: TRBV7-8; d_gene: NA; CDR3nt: TGTGCCAGCAGCTTAGACCCTGACCGGCCCTATGGCTACACCTTC; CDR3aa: CASSLDPDRPYGYTF
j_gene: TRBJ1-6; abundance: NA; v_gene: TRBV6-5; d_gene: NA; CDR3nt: TGTGCCAGCTGTAGACTCGATAATTCACCCCTCCACTTT; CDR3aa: CASCRLDNSPLHF
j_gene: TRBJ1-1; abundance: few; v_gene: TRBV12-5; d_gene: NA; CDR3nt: TGTGCTAGTGCCCTGAGGATCGACACTGAAGCTTTCTTT; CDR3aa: CASALRIDTEAFF
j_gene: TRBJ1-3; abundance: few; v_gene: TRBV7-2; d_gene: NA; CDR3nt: TGTGCCAGCAGCTTGGCTACAGGGCGCGAGAACACCATATATTTT; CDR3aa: CASSLATGRENTIYF
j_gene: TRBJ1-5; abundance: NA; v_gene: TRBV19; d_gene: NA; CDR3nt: TGTGCCAGTAGTCTGGGTGGCCAGGCCCAGCATTTT; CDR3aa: CASSLGGQAQHF
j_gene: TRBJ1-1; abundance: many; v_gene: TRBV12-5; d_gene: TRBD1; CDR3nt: TGTGCTAGTGGTTTGGGACAGGGGACAGAAGCTTTCTTT; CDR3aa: CASGLGQGTEAFF
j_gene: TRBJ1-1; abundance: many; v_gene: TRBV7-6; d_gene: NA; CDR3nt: TGTGCCAGCAGCATACGCCCCCGCGCGAACACTGAAGCTTTCTTT; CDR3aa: CASSIRPRANTEAFF
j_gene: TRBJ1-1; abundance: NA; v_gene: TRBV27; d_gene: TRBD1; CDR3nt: TGTGCCAGCAGTTTATACGCAGGGGGAGTGGTAGTTGGCATGAACACTGAAGCTTTCTTT; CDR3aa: CASSLYAGGVVVGMNTEAFF
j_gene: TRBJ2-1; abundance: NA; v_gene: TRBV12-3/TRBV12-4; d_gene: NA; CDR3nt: TGTGCCAGCAGTTTAGTTAGGGTACAGGTAAGCTCCTACAATGAGCAGTTCTTC; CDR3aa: CASSLVRVQVSSYNEQFF
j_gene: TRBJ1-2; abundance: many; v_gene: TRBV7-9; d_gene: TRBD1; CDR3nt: TGTGCCAGCAGCTTAGGGACAGGTGATGGCTACACCTTC; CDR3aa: CASSLGTGDGYTF
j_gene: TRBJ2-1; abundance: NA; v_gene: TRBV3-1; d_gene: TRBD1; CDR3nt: TGTGCCAGCAGCCAAGAAGGGACAGACAGAAACAATGAGCAGTTCTTC; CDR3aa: CASSQEGTDRNNEQFF
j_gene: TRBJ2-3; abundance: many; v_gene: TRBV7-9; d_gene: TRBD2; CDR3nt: TGTGCCAGCAGCTTTGGGACTAGCGGGAGGGCCGAATGGGCAGATACGCAGTATTTT; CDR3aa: CASSFGTSGRAEWADTQYF
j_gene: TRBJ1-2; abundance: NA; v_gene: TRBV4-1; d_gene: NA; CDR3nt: TGTGCCAGCAGCCCTCGATTTGAGGGGGGCGAGGGCTACACCTTC; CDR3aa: CASSPRFEGGEGYTF
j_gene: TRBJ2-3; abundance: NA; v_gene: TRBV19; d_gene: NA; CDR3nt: TGTGCCAGTAGTAGTGGGGGGGAGACAGGGATCACAGATACGCAGTATTTT; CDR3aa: CASSSGGETGITDTQYF
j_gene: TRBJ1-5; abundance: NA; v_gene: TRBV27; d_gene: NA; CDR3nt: TGTGCCAGCAGTTTATTCGCAGGGAGCGGCAATCAGCCCCAGCATTTT; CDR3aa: CASSLFAGSGNQPQHF
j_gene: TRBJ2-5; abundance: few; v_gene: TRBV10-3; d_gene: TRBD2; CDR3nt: TGTGCCATCAAAGCCGGGACTAGCGGGTTCCAAGAGACCCAGTACTTC; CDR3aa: CAIKAGTSGFQETQYF
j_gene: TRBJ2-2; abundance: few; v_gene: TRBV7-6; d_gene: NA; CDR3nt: TGTGCCAGCAGCCCGTTAAGGGACCTTTCGAACACCGGGGAGCTGTTTTTT; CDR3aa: CASSPLRDLSNTGELFF
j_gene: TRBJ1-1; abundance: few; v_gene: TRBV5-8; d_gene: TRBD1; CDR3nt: TGTGCCAGCAGCTTGAGAGAAGCAGGGGGCACTGAAGCTTTCTTT; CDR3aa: CASSLREAGGTEAFF
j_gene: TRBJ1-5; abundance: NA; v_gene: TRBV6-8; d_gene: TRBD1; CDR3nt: TGTGCCAGCAGACGTCCCGGGACAGGGAGCGGACAGCCCCAGCATTTT; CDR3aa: CASRRPGTGSGQPQHF